The 29 T cell receptor beta chains below all came from one sample that was sequenced in a study of T cell repertoires in cytomegalovirus infection. TCRdb itself ran the reads through MiXCR, one entry per CDR3 protein. This table has around 310,000 distinct CDR3 sequences, approximately 32% appearing once. No antigen has been identified for these receptors. The source material was cultured PBMCs, sampled from culture after CMV antigen stimulation. The receptor source for this set is a human donor in good health (CMV status not recorded). Some clones in this sample may be carry-over from other donors' samples.

Ten or more counts support this clonotype. The chain combines TRBV7-2 with TRBJ2-4; a possible D gene is TRBD2 (6 bases). This CDR3 has 15 residues. Germline CDR1 is SGHTA and CDR2 is FQGNSA. Deletions cut 7 bases from V and 0 bases from J, with 13 bases between. The CDR3 spells CASTRWGLAKNIQYF. The DNA for the CDR3 is TGTGCCAGCACCCGCTGGGGACTAGCCAAAAACATTCAGTACTTC.

This chain links TRBV9 with TRBJ1-3; the D gene is possibly TRBD1 (6 bases). Germline assignment: CDR1 SGDLS and CDR2 YYNGEE. This CDR3 region has 16 residues. V lost 3 bases and J lost 0, with 13 bases in between. The DNA for the CDR3 is TGTGCCAGCAGCGCCGGACAGCCCAGCTCTGGAAACACCATATATTTT. As protein: CASSAGQPSSGNTIYF.

The rearrangement links TRBV10-3 to TRBJ1-2, with TRBD1 identical over 7 bases. J was trimmed by 6 bases and V by 6 bases; bases with no gene match: 7. The length of the CDR3 is 13 residues. Germline V lookup: CDR1 ENHRY, CDR2 SYGVKD. The CDR3 protein is CAISPDRAHGYTF. As DNA, the CDR3 is TGTGCCATCAGCCCTGACAGGGCGCATGGCTACACCTTC.

This clonotype was observed many times. The chain employs TRBV11-2 and TRBJ2-3, with D possibly matching TRBD1 (6 bases). CDR1 and CDR2 (germline): SGHAT, FQNNGV. The V and J ends lost 1 base and 0 bases respectively, with 14 bases between them. This CDR3 is built from 17 residues. This CDR3 reads CASSLAGTPFSTDTQYF. The CDR3 DNA follows: TGTGCCAGCAGCTTAGCCGGGACACCCTTTAGCACAGATACGCAGTATTTT.

In its sample, this clonotype was seen many times. V is TRBV7-9 and J is TRBJ2-6; D is unclear. The CDR3 is 15 amino acids. V was trimmed by 3 bases and J by 4 bases, leaving 10 bases between them. From germline, CDR1 is SEHNR and CDR2 FQNEAQ (reference sequence). The CDR3 coding sequence is TGTGCCAGCAGCTTGGGTGTACTGGGGGCCAACGTCCTGACTTTC. It encodes CASSLGVLGANVLTF.

About this clonotype itself: A read error may explain this, as a much larger clone is one base away. This chain links TRBV7-2 with TRBJ1-6; D is unclear. Germline-derived CDR1 and CDR2 are SGHTA and FQGNSA. The CDR3 is 16 residues long. DNA of the CDR3: TGTGCCAGCAGCTTAGCGCTGCAGCTATATAATTCACCCCTCTACTTT. Encoded protein: CASSLALQLYNSPLYF.

Only one count was recorded for this clonotype. The rearrangement links TRBV20-1 to TRBJ1-2, with TRBD1 identical over 10 bases. V shed 7 bases, J shed 2 bases, and the junction held 10 bases outside the gene matches. Germline V gene lookup returns CDR1 DFQATT and CDR2 SNEGSKA (reference sequence). CDR3 length equals 15 residues. CDR3 in DNA: TGCAGTGTTCGCAAGGGACAGGGGTTAAACTATGGCTACACCTTC. Its protein is CSVRKGQGLNYGYTF.

This chain links TRBV7-2 with TRBJ1-5; 7 bases map to TRBD1. This CDR3 spans 18 amino acids. From germline, CDR1 is SGHTA and CDR2 FQGNSA. The V segment lost 4 bases and the J segment 9 bases; nucleotides outside the gene matches: 21. DNA for the CDR3: TGTGCCAGCAGCTCCCTGAGGATGGGACAGATGATCAGCCCGCCCCAGCATTTT. The encoded protein is CASSSLRMGQMISPPQHF. Full variable domain (outside the CDR3, taken from reference TRBV7-2 and TRBJ1-5): GAGVSQSPSNKVTEKGKDVELRCDPISGHTALYWYRQSLGQGLEFLIYFQGNSAPDKSGLPSDRFSAERTGGSVSTLTIQRTQQEDSAVYLCASSSLRMGQMISPPQHFGDGTRLSIL.

This clonotype occurred a few times. The rearrangement uses TRBV19 and TRBJ1-1, with D possibly TRBD1 on 6 matching bases. The CDR3 runs 14 residues. V lost 2 bases and J 3 bases, leaving 10 bases between the germline ends. Germline CDR1 LNHDA, CDR2 SQIVND (reference sequence). The CDR3 sequence: CASSILAGDTEAFF. For the CDR3, the DNA is TGTGCCAGTAGTATATTGGCAGGGGACACTGAAGCTTTCTTT.

CDR3 nucleotide sequence: TGTGCCAGCTCACCACCGTCGCGGGGGGCCCGGGGGGAGCAGTTCTTC. Translating gives CASSPPSRGARGEQFF. The chain links TRBV18 to TRBJ2-1, with 8 bases that match TRBD2. Germline CDR1 KGHSH, CDR2 LQKENI. CDR3 length: 16 residues. V gave up 0 bases and J gave up 10 bases; unmatched junction bases: 11. The full variable domain, rest sourced from reference TRBV18 and TRBJ2-1, is NAGVMQNPRHLVRRRGQEARLRCSPMKGHSHVYWYRQLPEEGLKFMVYLQKENIIDESGMPKERFSAEFPKEGPSILRIQQVVRGDSAAYFCASSPPSRGARGEQFFGPGTRLTVL.

This clonotype was picked up a small number of times. This sequence joins TRBV7-6 and TRBJ1-6, with D possibly matching TRBD1 (6 bases). This CDR3 has 15 residues. Germline V gene lookup returns CDR1 SGHVS and CDR2 FNYEAQ. Trimming removed 0 bases from V and 10 bases from J, with 13 bases in between. CDR3 residues: CASSLAGKGGSPLHF. The CDR3 nucleotides are TGTGCCAGCAGCTTAGCGGGGAAGGGGGGATCACCCCTCCACTTT.

This chain uses TRBV29-1 with TRBJ2-1; TRBD1 aligns across 10 bases. The CDR3 covers 15 residues. Losses at the gene ends were 2 bases for V and 6 bases for J; bases not matched to a gene: 7. Per germline, CDR1 SQVTM and CDR2 ANQGSEA. CDR3 bases: TGCAGCGTTGAATGGGACAGGGGACAAGTCAATGAGCAGTTCTTC. Translated: CSVEWDRGQVNEQFF.

This sequence joins TRBV15 and TRBJ1-2, with TRBD1 matching over 10 bases. The V gene end was trimmed by 5 bases and the J gene end by 7 bases; junction bases not matched to a gene: 4. This CDR3 is built from 13 residues. CDR1 LNHNV and CDR2 YYDKDF come from the germline V gene (reference sequence). The CDR3 nucleotides are TGTGCCACCAGCCCCGGGACAGGGGTTGGCTACACCTTC. It specifies CATSPGTGVGYTF.

This chain links TRBV7-6 with TRBJ1-1, with a tentative D call TRBD1 (5 bases). The CDR3 has 14 residues. Per germline, CDR1 SGHVS and CDR2 FNYEAQ. The V and J ends lost 4 bases and 1 base respectively, with 10 bases between them. This chain's CDR3 is CASSYRRENTEAFF. CDR3 in DNA: TGTGCCAGCAGCTACCGCAGGGAGAACACTGAAGCTTTCTTT.

This clonotype appeared a few times. V gene TRBV6-1 combines with J gene TRBJ2-4; TRBD1 might be the D (6 bases). Trimming left V 4 bases short and J 8 bases short, with 15 bases between. CDR3 length equals 14 residues. CDR1 and CDR2 from the germline V gene are MNHNS and SASEGT. CDR3 in DNA: TGTGCCAGCAGTGGAACAGGGAGTTGGGACATTCAGTACTTC. It encodes CASSGTGSWDIQYF.

The genes are TRBV11-2 and TRBJ1-6; TRBD1 agrees at 8 bases. The CDR3 is 15 residues long. The V and J ends lost 5 bases and 8 bases, in that order; junction bases with no gene match: 8. The V gene's germline CDR1 is SGHAT and CDR2 FQNNGV. Written as DNA, the CDR3 is TGTGCCAGCAGCACTCGACAGGGGTCTGATTCACCCCTCCACTTT. Its translation is CASSTRQGSDSPLHF.

This chain uses TRBV7-2 with TRBJ1-1; 8 positions match TRBD1. Looked up from germline, CDR1 is SGHTA and CDR2 is FQGNSA. The CDR3 sequence is 17 residues long. V lost 1 base to trimming and J lost 4 bases; unmatched junction nucleotides: 11. CDR3 nucleotide sequence: TGTGCCAGCAGCTTAGGGCAGGGGGCAATCAGAGGCACTGAAGCTTTCTTT. It translates to CASSLGQGAIRGTEAFF.

This clonotype was detected once. This chain links TRBV19 with TRBJ2-3; TRBD2 aligns across 9 bases. J was trimmed by 4 bases and V by 4 bases; bases with no gene match: 12. The CDR3 length is 17 residues. Germline CDR1 and CDR2: LNHDA and SQIVND (reference sequence). DNA of the CDR3: TGTGCCAGTAGTAATCTCCTTAGCGGGGGAGGCGCAGATACGCAGTATTTT. It specifies CASSNLLSGGGADTQYF.

This clonotype appeared many times. The gene calls are TRBV7-8 and TRBJ2-2; D not certain. CDR1 is SGHVS and CDR2 is FQNEAQ in the germline V gene. V shed 5 bases and J shed 6 bases, with 13 bases lying between them. This CDR3 is built from 14 residues. CDR3 in amino acids: CASSPLRVPGELFF. CDR3 nucleotide sequence: TGTGCCAGCAGCCCCCTTCGAGTCCCCGGGGAGCTGTTTTTT.

The chain has TRBV7-3 and TRBJ2-5; 7 bases align to TRBD2. Germline V gives CDR1 SGHTA, CDR2 FQGTGA. Germline trimming cut 1 base from V and 0 bases from J; bases unmatched to any gene: 11. This CDR3 is 18 amino acids long. The CDR3 spells CASSLRGGGLTYQETQYF. The CDR3 DNA follows: TGTGCCAGCAGCTTAAGGGGCGGGGGACTTACATACCAAGAGACCCAGTACTTC. The full variable domain, its missing parts supplied by reference TRBV7-3 and TRBJ2-5, is GAGVSQTPSNKVTEKGKYVELRCDPISGHTALYWYRQSLGQGPEFLIYFQGTGAADDSGLPNDRFFAVRPEGSVSTLKIQRTERGDSAVYLCASSLRGGGLTYQETQYFGPGTRLLVL.

J is TRBJ1-5 and V is TRBV7-9; D unclear. Germline V gene sequence: CDR1 SEHNR, CDR2 FQNEAQ (reference sequence). This CDR3 region has 14 residues. V lost 3 bases and J 6 bases, leaving 12 bases between the germline ends. DNA of the CDR3: TGTGCCAGCAGCTTGATGGGAAGTTCTCAGCCCCAGCATTTT. This gives the protein CASSLMGSSQPQHF.

The J gene is TRBJ2-7, the V gene TRBV5-4, with D tentatively TRBD2 (5 bases). The CDR3 loop spans 14 amino acids. Germline CDR1 and CDR2: SGHNT and YYREEE (reference sequence). The germline V and J ends were trimmed by 3 bases and 0 bases, with 10 bases remaining between them. For the CDR3, the DNA is TGTGCCAGCAGCTCCTTTCGGGACTCCTACGAGCAGTACTTC. Translated: CASSSFRDSYEQYF.

The V gene is TRBV24-1, the J gene TRBJ2-2, with 7 bases fitting TRBD1. Germline values: CDR1 KGHDR, CDR2 SFDVKD. The V gene end was trimmed by 5 bases and the J gene end by 4 bases; junction bases not matched to a gene: 6. The length of the CDR3 is 15 residues. The CDR3 reads CATSATGTVTGELFF. The CDR3 DNA reads TGTGCCACCAGTGCGACCGGGACAGTCACCGGGGAGCTGTTTTTT.

The chain recombines TRBV10-2 with TRBJ2-2, with 12 nucleotides matching TRBD2. The trim removed 8 bases at V and 6 bases at J, leaving 1 base unmatched. There are 13 residues in the CDR3. Germline CDR1 reads WSHSY; CDR2 reads SAAADI. The CDR3: CASRLAGAGELFF. The CDR3 nucleotides read TGCGCCAGCCGACTAGCGGGGGCCGGGGAGCTGTTTTTT.

This clonotype was seen more than once but under ten times. The rearrangement links TRBV4-2 to TRBJ2-2; tentative D call: TRBD1 (5 bases). This CDR3 contains 17 residues. Trimming took 0 bases from V and 5 from J, leaving 16 bases between them. Germline CDR1 is LGHNA and CDR2 is YNFKEQ. The CDR3 region has the DNA TGTGCCAGCAGCCAAGATTGGAAGGACACAATAACCGGGGAGCTGTTTTTT. Its translation: CASSQDWKDTITGELFF.

This clonotype occurred a few times. DNA of the CDR3: TGTGCCAGCAGCCTCATAGGGGGGACCACTGGCACTGAAGCTTTCTTT. Its translation is CASSLIGGTTGTEAFF. The J gene is TRBJ1-1, the V gene TRBV7-9; perhaps TRBD1 as D (6 bases). The CDR3 contains 16 residues. Trimming removed 5 bases at V and 4 bases at J, with 20 bases between. The germline V gene encodes CDR1 SEHNR and CDR2 FQNEAQ (reference sequence).

This chain links TRBV7-9 with TRBJ2-1; perhaps TRBD2 as D (6 bases). V was pared by 5 bases and J by 7 bases, with 21 bases between. The germline V gene has CDR1 SEHNR and CDR2 FQNEAQ (reference sequence). The CDR3 has 16 residues. CDR3 region: CASSTWDSLKRNEQFF. CDR3 nucleotides: TGTGCCAGCAGCACTTGGGACTCCCTAAAACGAAATGAGCAGTTCTTC.

Concerning this clonotype: Relative to the germline gene, one junction end is altered; a read error may explain this. The chain employs TRBV6-8 and TRBJ1-5, with no clear D. Looked up from germline, CDR1 is MNHGY and CDR2 is SAAAGT. This CDR3 region has 15 residues. Written as DNA, the CDR3 is TGTGCCAGCAGTGGACTAGTGGGCTCAGGTCAGCACCAGCATTTT. Encoded protein: CASSGLVGSGQHQHF.

A word on this clonotype: Just one base apart from a much larger clone, this may be a read error. The chain employs TRBV7-2 and TRBJ2-5; perhaps TRBD2 as D (6 bases). This CDR3 region has 15 residues. Germline V gene data show CDR1 as SGHTA and CDR2 as FQGNSA. The CDR3 sequence is CASSLDGGIAEPQYF. The CDR3 region has the DNA TGTGCCAGCAGCTTAGACGGAGGGATTGCAGAGCCCCAGTACTTC. Full variable domain (outside the CDR3, taken from reference TRBV7-2 and TRBJ2-5): GAGVSQSPSNKVTEKGKDVELRCDPISGHTALYWYRQSLGQGLEFLIYFQGNSAPDKSGLPSDRFSAERTGGSVSTLTIQRTQQEDSAVYLCASSLDGGIAEPQYFGPGTRLLVL.